A single T cell receptor beta chain is shown here with its context. The V gene lost 6 bases and the J gene lost 7 bases, with 13 bases spanning the gap. This CDR3 is 13 amino acids long. Germline V gene sequence: CDR1 MNHEY, CDR2 SVGAGI. The sample is drawn from a study of control samples from healthy donors and cancer patients. The data were produced by immunoSEQ multiplex PCR, yet TCRdb's version contains in-frame clones alone and is incomplete. The table lists 65,000 to 85,000 clones, approximately 91% of them singletons. The chain carries TRBV6-5 and TRBJ1-5, with a possible D match to TRBD1 (6 bases). The sample was PBMCs. This clonotype was sampled from a woman between 50 and 59 years old with colorectal cancer. The CDR3 bases are TGTGCCAGCAGCACCCGGGGGCGACAGCCCCAGCATTTT. This sequence encodes CASSTRGRQPQHF.